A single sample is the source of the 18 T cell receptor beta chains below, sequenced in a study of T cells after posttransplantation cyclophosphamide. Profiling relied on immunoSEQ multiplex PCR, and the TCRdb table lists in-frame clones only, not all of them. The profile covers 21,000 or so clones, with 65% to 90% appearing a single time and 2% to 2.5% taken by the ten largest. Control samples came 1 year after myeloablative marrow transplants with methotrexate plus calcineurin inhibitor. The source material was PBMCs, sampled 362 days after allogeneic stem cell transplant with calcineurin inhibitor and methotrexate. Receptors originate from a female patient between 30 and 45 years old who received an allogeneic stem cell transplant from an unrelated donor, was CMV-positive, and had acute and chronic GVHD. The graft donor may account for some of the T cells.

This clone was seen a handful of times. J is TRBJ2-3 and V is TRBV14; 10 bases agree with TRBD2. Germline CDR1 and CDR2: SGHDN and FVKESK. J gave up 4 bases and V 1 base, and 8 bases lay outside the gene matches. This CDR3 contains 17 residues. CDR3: CASSQVASGSRADTQYF. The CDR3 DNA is TGTGCCAGCAGCCAAGTGGCTAGCGGGAGTAGAGCAGATACGCAGTATTTT.

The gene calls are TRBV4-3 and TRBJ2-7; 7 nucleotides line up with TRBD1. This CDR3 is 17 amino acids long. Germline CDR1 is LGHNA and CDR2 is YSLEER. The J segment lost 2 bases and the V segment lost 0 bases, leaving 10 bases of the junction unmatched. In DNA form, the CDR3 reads TGCGCCAGCAGCCAAGATTATTTTCGGGACAGCCCCTACGAGCAGTACTTC. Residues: CASSQDYFRDSPYEQYF.

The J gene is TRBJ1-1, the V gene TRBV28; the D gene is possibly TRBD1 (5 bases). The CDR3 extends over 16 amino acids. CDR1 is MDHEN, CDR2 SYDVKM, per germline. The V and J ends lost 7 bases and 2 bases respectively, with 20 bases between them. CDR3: CASIGSLGPINTEAFF. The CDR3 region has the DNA TGTGCCAGCATAGGGTCTCTGGGGCCAATAAACACTGAAGCTTTCTTT. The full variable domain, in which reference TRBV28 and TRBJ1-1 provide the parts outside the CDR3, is DVKVTQSSRYLVKRTGEKVFLECVQDMDHENMFWYRQDPGLGLRLIYFSYDVKMKEKGDIPEGYSVSREKKERFSLILESASTNQTSMYLCASIGSLGPINTEAFFGQGTRLTVV.

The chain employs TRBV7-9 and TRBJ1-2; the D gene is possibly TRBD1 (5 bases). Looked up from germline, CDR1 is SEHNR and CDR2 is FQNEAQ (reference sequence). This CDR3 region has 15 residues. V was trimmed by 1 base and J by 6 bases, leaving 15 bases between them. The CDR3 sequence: CASSLVATGPHGYTF. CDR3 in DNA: TGTGCCAGCAGCTTAGTCGCCACAGGCCCACATGGCTACACCTTC.

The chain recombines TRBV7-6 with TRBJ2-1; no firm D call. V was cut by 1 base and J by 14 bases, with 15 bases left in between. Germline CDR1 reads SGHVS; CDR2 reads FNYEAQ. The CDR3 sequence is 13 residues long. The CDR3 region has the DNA TGTGCCAGCAGCTTAGGGAGTGGAAAGGAAAAGTTCTTC. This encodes CASSLGSGKEKFF.

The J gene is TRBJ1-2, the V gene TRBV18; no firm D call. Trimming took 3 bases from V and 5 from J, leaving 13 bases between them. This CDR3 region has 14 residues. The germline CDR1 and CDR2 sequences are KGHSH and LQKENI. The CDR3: CASSPGYEEYGYTF. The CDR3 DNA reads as TGTGCCAGCTCACCCGGTTACGAGGAGTATGGCTACACCTTC.

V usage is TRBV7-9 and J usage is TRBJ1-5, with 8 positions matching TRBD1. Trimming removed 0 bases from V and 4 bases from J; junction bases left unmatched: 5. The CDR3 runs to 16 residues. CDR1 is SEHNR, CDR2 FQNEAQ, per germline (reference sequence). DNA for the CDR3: TGTGCCAGCAGCTTAGCGTTTACAGGGGGTAATCAGCCCCAGCATTTT. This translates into CASSLAFTGGNQPQHF.

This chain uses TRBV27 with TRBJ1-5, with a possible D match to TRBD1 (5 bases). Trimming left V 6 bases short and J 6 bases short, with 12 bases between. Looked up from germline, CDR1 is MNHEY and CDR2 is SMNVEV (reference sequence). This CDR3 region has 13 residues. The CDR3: CASSHQQGQPQHF. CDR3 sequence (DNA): TGTGCCAGCAGCCATCAGCAGGGTCAGCCCCAGCATTTT.

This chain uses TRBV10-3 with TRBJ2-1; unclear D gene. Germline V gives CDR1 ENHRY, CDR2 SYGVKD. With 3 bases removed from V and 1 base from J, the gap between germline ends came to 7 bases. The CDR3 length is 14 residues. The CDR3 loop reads CAISDGVSYNEQFF. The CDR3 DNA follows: TGTGCCATCAGTGATGGAGTTTCCTACAATGAGCAGTTCTTC.

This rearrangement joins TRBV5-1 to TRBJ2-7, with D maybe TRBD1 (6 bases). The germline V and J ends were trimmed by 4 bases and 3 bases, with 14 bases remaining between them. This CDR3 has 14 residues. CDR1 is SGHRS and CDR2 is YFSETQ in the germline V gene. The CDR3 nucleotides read TGCGCCAGCAGCCAACAGGGATCCAGCTACGAGCAGTACTTC. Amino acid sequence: CASSQQGSSYEQYF.

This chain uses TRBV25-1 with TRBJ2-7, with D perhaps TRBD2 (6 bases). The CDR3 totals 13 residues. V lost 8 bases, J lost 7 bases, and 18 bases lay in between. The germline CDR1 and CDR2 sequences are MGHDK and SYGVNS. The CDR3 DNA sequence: TGTGCCAGCTCGGGGGACTTTCCGGGGGAGCAGTACTTC. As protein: CASSGDFPGEQYF.

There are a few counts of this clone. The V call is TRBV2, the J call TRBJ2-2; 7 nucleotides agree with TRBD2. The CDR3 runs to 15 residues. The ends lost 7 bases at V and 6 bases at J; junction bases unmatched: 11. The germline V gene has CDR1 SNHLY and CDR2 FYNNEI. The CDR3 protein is CASTPRDYSSGELFF. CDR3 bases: TGTGCCAGCACTCCCCGGGACTACTCCTCCGGGGAGCTGTTTTTT.

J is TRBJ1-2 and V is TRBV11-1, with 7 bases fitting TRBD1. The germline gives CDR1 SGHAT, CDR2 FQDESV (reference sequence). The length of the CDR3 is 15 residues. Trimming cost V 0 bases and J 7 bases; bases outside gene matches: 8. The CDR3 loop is CASSLAEDRVVGYTF. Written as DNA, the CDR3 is TGTGCCAGCAGCTTAGCGGAAGACAGGGTTGTTGGCTACACCTTC.

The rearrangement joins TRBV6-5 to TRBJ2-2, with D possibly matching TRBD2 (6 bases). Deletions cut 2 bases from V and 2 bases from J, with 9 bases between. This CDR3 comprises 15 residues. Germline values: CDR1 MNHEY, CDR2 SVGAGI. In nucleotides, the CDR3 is TGTGCCAGCAGTTACGCGGGGTTAAACACCGGGGAGCTGTTTTTT. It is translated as CASSYAGLNTGELFF.

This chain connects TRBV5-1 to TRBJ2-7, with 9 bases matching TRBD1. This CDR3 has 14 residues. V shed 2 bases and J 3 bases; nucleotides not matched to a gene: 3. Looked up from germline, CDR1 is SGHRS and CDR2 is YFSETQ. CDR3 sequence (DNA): TGCGCCAGCAGCTTACAGGGGGCAAACTACGAGCAGTACTTC. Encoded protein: CASSLQGANYEQYF.

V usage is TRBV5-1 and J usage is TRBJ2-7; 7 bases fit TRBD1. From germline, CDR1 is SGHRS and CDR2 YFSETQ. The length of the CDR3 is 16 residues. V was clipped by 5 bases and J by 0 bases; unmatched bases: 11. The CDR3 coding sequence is TGCGCCAGCAGTTGGGACAGCCCTCCTTACTCCTACGAGCAGTACTTC. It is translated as CASSWDSPPYSYEQYF.

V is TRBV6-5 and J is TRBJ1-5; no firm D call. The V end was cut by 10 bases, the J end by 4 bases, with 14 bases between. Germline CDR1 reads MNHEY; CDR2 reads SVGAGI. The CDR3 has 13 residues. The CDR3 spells CAIHVTLNQPQHF. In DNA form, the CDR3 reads TGTGCCATCCATGTTACCCTAAATCAGCCCCAGCATTTT.

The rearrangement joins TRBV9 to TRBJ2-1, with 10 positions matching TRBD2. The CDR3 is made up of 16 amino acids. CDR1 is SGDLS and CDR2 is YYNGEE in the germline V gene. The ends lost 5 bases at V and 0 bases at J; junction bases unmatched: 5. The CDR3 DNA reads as TGTGCCAGCAGTCCCTCTAGCGGGAGCTCCTACAATGAGCAGTTCTTC. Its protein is CASSPSSGSSYNEQFF.